The rows below give T cell receptor beta chains drawn from one sample of a study of cytomegalovirus exposure and HLA in healthy donors. Assay: immunoSEQ multiplex PCR; the TCRdb copy retains only in-frame clones and omits some. The sample records more than 150,000 clones, roughly 87% being singletons. The specimen was PBMCs. These receptors were collected from a man aged 35 to 55 in good health and CMV-seronegative. Both conserved end residues are part of each CDR3. Fields, in order: D gene, clone size, J gene, V gene, CDR3 DNA, CDR3 protein. A D gene is named only where the DNA matches it firmly. Only some rows state a clone size, as once, few, many or a class for expanded clones.

TRBD2,.,TRBJ2-3,TRBV19,TGTGCCAGTAGTGACGGGACTAGCGGGAGTTGGGATACGCAGTATTTT,CASSDGTSGSWDTQYF
.,.,TRBJ1-3,TRBV4-1,TGCGCCAGCAGCCAAGCGGGGTTCGGAAACACCATATATTTT,CASSQAGFGNTIYF
TRBD1,.,TRBJ2-1,TRBV27,TGTGCCAGCAGTTTGGACAGGGGCTACAATGAGCAGTTCTTC,CASSLDRGYNEQFF
.,.,TRBJ2-5,TRBV18,TGTGCCAGCTCACCCGGGACACAAGAGACCCAGTACTTC,CASSPGTQETQYF
.,once,TRBJ1-1,TRBV9,TGTGCCAGCAGCGTAGATCACAGCCGGAACACTGAAGCTTTCTTT,CASSVDHSRNTEAFF
.,.,TRBJ1-4,TRBV27,TGTGCCAGCAGTTCCTCTTACCCCGCTAAACAGGGACAATGGGAAAAACTGTTTTTT,CASSSSYPAKQGQWEKLFF
.,.,TRBJ2-3,TRBV9,TGTGCCAGCAGCTGGGAGGATTCCACAGATACGCAGTATTTT,CASSWEDSTDTQYF
.,.,TRBJ2-3,TRBV28,TGTGCCAGCAGTTTATTGTCCCGTCTTAGCACAGATACGCAGTATTTT,CASSLLSRLSTDTQYF
.,.,TRBJ1-1,TRBV6-5,TGTGCCGTATCCCCAATCCCACAGGGGAACACTGAAGCTTTCTTT,CAVSPIPQGNTEAFF
.,.,TRBJ2-5,TRBV5-1,TGCGCCAGCAGCTCCACCCCTGGACTTGTAGAGACCCAGTACTTC,CASSSTPGLVETQYF
TRBD1,.,TRBJ2-7,TRBV19,TGTGCCAGTAGTACGGGGACAGGGGCACCCTACGAGCAGTACTTC,CASSTGTGAPYEQYF
.,.,TRBJ2-3,TRBV7-2,TGTGCCAGCAGCTTGCGCCGGGGGGATACGCAGTATTTT,CASSLRRGDTQYF
TRBD1,few,TRBJ2-3,TRBV7-2,TGTGCCAGCAGCTTGGGTGACAGGGAGACAGATACGCAGTATTTT,CASSLGDRETDTQYF
TRBD1,.,TRBJ1-5,TRBV19,TGTGCCAGTAGTATACAGGGGGCTGAACAGCCCCAGCATTTT,CASSIQGAEQPQHF
TRBD2,.,TRBJ2-3,TRBV27,TGTGCCAGCAGTTTCTCCGGGAGGGCAGATACGCAGTATTTT,CASSFSGRADTQYF
.,.,TRBJ1-2,TRBV10-3,TGTGCCATCAGTGCGGACATAACGAACTATGGCTACACCTTC,CAISADITNYGYTF
.,.,TRBJ1-1,TRBV7-2,TGTGCCAGCAGCTTGATGGGCCCTGAAGCTTTCTTT,CASSLMGPEAFF
.,.,TRBJ1-2,TRBV6-5,TGTGCCAGCAGGAAAACAAAGACACCTGACCGCTACACCTTC,CASRKTKTPDRYTF
.,.,TRBJ1-6,TRBV28,TGTGCCAGCGACAGCTATAATTCACCCCTCCACTTT,CASDSYNSPLHF
TRBD1,once,TRBJ2-7,TRBV5-5,TGTGCCAGCAGCATCCGACAGGGGAGCTACGAGCAGTACTTC,CASSIRQGSYEQYF
TRBD2,.,TRBJ2-7,TRBV11-2,TGTGCCAGTCAGAATCCGGGACTAGCGGGCTACGAGCAGTACTTC,CASQNPGLAGYEQYF
.,.,TRBJ1-2,TRBV30,TGTGCCTGGAGTGTACTTGGTGTGGCAGTGAGGACCTTC,CAWSVLGVAVRTF
.,.,TRBJ1-1,TRBV7-3,TGTGCCAGCAGCTCACAGGGCCACACTGAAGCTTTCTTT,CASSSQGHTEAFF
.,once,TRBJ1-4,TRBV28,TGTGCCAGCAGTTTATTAAGCGAAAAACTGTTTTTT,CASSLLSEKLFF
.,.,TRBJ2-2,TRBV7-8,TGTGCCAGCAGCTCCCTAGTGACCGGGGAGCTGTTTTTT,CASSSLVTGELFF
TRBD1,.,TRBJ1-5,TRBV30,TGTGCCTGCGATCCGGGACAGGGGAATCAGCCCCAGCATTTT,CACDPGQGNQPQHF
.,.,TRBJ2-3,TRBV19,TGTGCCAGTACGGTAGGGGGTACAGATACGCAGTATTTT,CASTVGGTDTQYF
TRBD2,few,TRBJ2-2,TRBV6-1,TGTGCCAGCAGTGGGAGCGGGAGGGGTACCGGGGAGCTGTTTTTT,CASSGSGRGTGELFF
TRBD1,.,TRBJ1-2,TRBV28,TGTGCCAGCAGTTTAAGATTGACAGGGGAGGGTGGTGGCTACACCTTC,CASSLRLTGEGGGYTF
.,.,TRBJ1-2,TRBV5-5,TGTGCCAGCAGGTCATTGGCCGACTATGGCTACACCTTC,CASRSLADYGYTF
.,few,TRBJ1-4,TRBV5-1,TGCGCCAGCAGCCCATCAACTAATGAAAAACTGTTTTTT,CASSPSTNEKLFF
.,.,TRBJ1-5,TRBV5-8,TGTGCCAGCAGCTTGGGGATCGCAGGGAACAATCAGCCCCAGCATTTT,CASSLGIAGNNQPQHF
TRBD2,.,TRBJ2-2,TRBV4-2,TGTGCCAGCAGCCGGGGGGGGGCGAACACCGGGGAGCTGTTTTTT,CASSRGGANTGELFF
TRBD2,.,TRBJ2-6,TRBV5-1,TGCGCCAGCAGTGGCGGGGGGCTAGGGGCCAACGTCCTGACTTTC,CASSGGGLGANVLTF
.,.,TRBJ1-5,TRBV7-8,TGTGCCAGCAGCCCCCAGGCGCGGACAGTGAGCAATCAGCCCCAGCATTTT,CASSPQARTVSNQPQHF
TRBD2,few,TRBJ2-2,TRBV7-3,TGTGCCAGCAGCTTTACAGGACTAGCGTCCGGGGAGCTGTTTTTT,CASSFTGLASGELFF
.,.,TRBJ2-3,TRBV7-2,TGTGCCAGCAGCTCAGGGGACACCAAAAGAGGTACGCAGTATTTT,CASSSGDTKRGTQYF
.,once,TRBJ1-1,TRBV19,TGTGCCAGTAGCCTAGCGGGTCCCATGAACACTGAAGCTTTCTTT,CASSLAGPMNTEAFF